This entry lists 18 T cell receptor beta chains sequenced from one sample in a study of T cells after yellow fever vaccination. TCRdb recomputed calls from the 5' RACE reads with MiXCR, one row per CDR3 protein. The sample includes 350,000 to 550,000 distinct CDR3 sequences, 18% of them seen just once. The sequences come from PBMCs, collected before the yellow fever booster vaccination. All receptors come from a man aged 18 to 29 who received the YFV17D yellow fever vaccine.

This rearrangement joins TRBV10-3 to TRBJ2-1, with TRBD2 matching over 7 bases. Germline V gene data show CDR1 as ENHRY and CDR2 as SYGVKD. This CDR3 is 13 amino acids long. V was clipped by 6 bases and J by 3 bases; unmatched bases: 2. The DNA for the CDR3 is TGTGCCATCAGCGGGGGGAACTACAATGAGCAGTTCTTC. Translation: CAISGGNYNEQFF.

This clonotype was counted between two and nine times. This chain uses TRBV9 with TRBJ2-5; 7 bases match TRBD2. The CDR3 is 15 residues long. The ends lost 0 bases at V and 2 bases at J; junction bases unmatched: 4. Germline CDR1 reads SGDLS; CDR2 reads YYNGEE. The CDR3 DNA reads as TGTGCCAGCAGCGTAGAAGTCGGGGGGCAAGAGACCCAGTACTTC. Translated, it gives CASSVEVGGQETQYF.

In its sample, this clonotype was seen a few times. This chain connects TRBV18 to TRBJ1-5, with 7 bases identical to TRBD1. Losses at the gene ends were 6 bases for V and 4 bases for J; bases not matched to a gene: 9. Looked up from germline, CDR1 is KGHSH and CDR2 is LQKENI. This CDR3 is 15 amino acids long. As DNA, the CDR3 is TGTGCCAGCTCCCCCAGGGGGGGCGGAAATCAGCCCCAGCATTTT. Translated: CASSPRGGGNQPQHF.

This clonotype came up a few times. The rearrangement joins TRBV4-3 to TRBJ1-2, with TRBD1 identical over 7 bases. The CDR3 spans 19 residues. Germline CDR1 reads LGHNA; CDR2 reads YSLEER. Germline trimming cut 0 bases from V and 4 bases from J; bases unmatched to any gene: 17. CDR3 in DNA: TGCGCCAGCAGCCAAGATACGGGAGCCGGGACAGTCGCGGGCTATGGCTACACCTTC. Translating it yields CASSQDTGAGTVAGYGYTF.

Written as DNA, the CDR3 is TGTGCCAGCAATACGCTGGGATTTAGGCGGGGAGAGACCCAGTACTTC. This encodes CASNTLGFRRGETQYF. This chain uses TRBV2 with TRBJ2-5; tentative D call: TRBD2 (6 bases). The CDR3 is 16 residues long. Germline V gives CDR1 SNHLY, CDR2 FYNNEI. Trimming removed 7 bases at V and 4 bases at J, with 22 bases between.

This sequence joins TRBV4-1 and TRBJ2-7; TRBD1 aligns across 10 bases. CDR3 length equals 15 residues. V trimming: 5 bases; J trimming: 1 base; junction bases outside the gene matches: 5. Germline V lookup: CDR1 MGHRA, CDR2 YSYEKL. The CDR3 protein is CASSSRTGGSYEQYF. For the CDR3, the DNA is TGCGCCAGCAGCTCGCGGACAGGGGGGTCCTACGAGCAGTACTTC.

This clonotype was observed a few times. The J gene is TRBJ2-1, the V gene TRBV7-8, with 7 bases matching TRBD1. V lost 5 bases to trimming and J lost 8 bases; unmatched junction nucleotides: 9. CDR1 and CDR2 (germline): SGHVS, FQNEAQ. This CDR3 comprises 14 residues. This CDR3 reads CASSLDRAGHEQFF. CDR3 DNA sequence: TGTGCCAGCAGCCTCGACAGGGCAGGACATGAGCAGTTCTTC.

This clonotype was picked up a small number of times. The gene calls are TRBV5-1 and TRBJ2-3; possibly TRBD2 for D (6 bases). The CDR3 has 13 amino acids. CDR1 SGHRS and CDR2 YFSETQ come from the germline V gene. Deletions cut 2 bases from V and 6 bases from J, with 10 bases between. This CDR3 reads CASSLISGDTQYF. The CDR3 coding sequence is TGCGCCAGCAGCTTAATAAGCGGGGATACGCAGTATTTT.

This clonotype was observed a handful of times. The chain couples TRBV7-7 to TRBJ2-1; 14 bases map to TRBD2. The CDR3 totals 17 residues. The J segment lost 6 bases and the V segment lost 5 bases, leaving 9 bases of the junction unmatched. Germline V gene data show CDR1 as SSHAT and CDR2 as FNYEAQ (reference sequence). CDR3 in DNA: TGTGCCAGCAGCATGACTAGCGGGGGGGTCCTTCCCAATGAGCAGTTCTTC. As protein: CASSMTSGGVLPNEQFF.

The chain recombines TRBV29-1 with TRBJ2-3; D unresolved. CDR3 size: 14 residues. Per the germline V gene, CDR1 is SQVTM and CDR2 is ANQGSEA. Between the trimmed V and J ends, which lost 3 bases and 1 base, there was a span of 11 bases. CDR3 in DNA: TGCAGCGTTGACTCTTCGATTGGCACAGATACGCAGTATTTT. The encoded protein is CSVDSSIGTDTQYF.

This chain uses TRBV9 with TRBJ2-5; a weak D match, TRBD2 (5 bases). V gave up 3 bases and J gave up 2 bases, with 11 bases separating them. This CDR3 region has 14 residues. The germline CDR1 and CDR2 sequences are SGDLS and YYNGEE. The CDR3 spells CASSAPGFQETQYF. In nucleotides, the CDR3 is TGTGCCAGCAGCGCTCCGGGGTTTCAAGAGACCCAGTACTTC.

This clonotype was detected once. V gene TRBV7-9 combines with J gene TRBJ2-3; 16 nucleotides align to TRBD2. V dropped 3 bases and J dropped 4; count of bases not matched to a gene: 16. The CDR3 contains 21 residues. Germline lookup yields CDR1 SEHNR and CDR2 FQNEAQ (reference sequence). In DNA, the CDR3 is TGTGCCAGCAGCTTTCCCCCATCCGGGACTAGCGGGGGGGAGCCTGCAGATACGCAGTATTTT. Amino acids: CASSFPPSGTSGGEPADTQYF.

This clonotype has a handful of counts. The chain has TRBV29-1 and TRBJ1-4, with 8 bases fitting TRBD1. From germline, CDR1 is SQVTM and CDR2 ANQGSEA. This CDR3 is 13 amino acids long. The ends lost 7 bases at V and 5 bases at J; junction bases unmatched: 6. The DNA of the CDR3 is TGCAGCGCCAGGGGGCCGGGGAATGAAAAACTGTTTTTT. As protein: CSARGPGNEKLFF.

V and J are TRBV5-1 and TRBJ2-2; TRBD2 might be the D (5 bases). V was clipped by 4 bases and J by 5 bases, with 18 bases between them. The CDR3 covers 16 residues. Germline lookup yields CDR1 SGHRS and CDR2 YFSETQ. The CDR3 DNA is TGCGCCAGCAGCCCGGTGGTGGGAGTTGGGACCGGGGAGCTGTTTTTT. Protein: CASSPVVGVGTGELFF.

This chain joins TRBV24-1 and TRBJ2-1, with 9 nucleotides matching TRBD1. Germline CDR1 KGHDR, CDR2 SFDVKD. The CDR3 totals 15 residues. J was trimmed by 8 bases and V by 3 bases; bases with no gene match: 7. The CDR3 protein is CATSDQTGGVHEQFF. DNA for the CDR3: TGTGCCACCAGTGATCAGACAGGGGGAGTCCATGAGCAGTTCTTC.

There are a few counts of this clonotype. The chain has TRBV4-1 and TRBJ2-3; 8 bases fit TRBD2. The junction had 15 bases not matched to a gene; V was cut back by 3 bases and J by 4 bases. The V gene's germline CDR1 is MGHRA and CDR2 YSYEKL. CDR3 length: 18 amino acids. Written as DNA, the CDR3 is TGCGCCAGCAGCCAGCTGGCCCCCAGACTAGCGATCGCAGATACGCAGTATTTT. This gives the protein CASSQLAPRLAIADTQYF.

The table lists this clonotype with a few counts. This chain links TRBV18 with TRBJ2-3; unclear D gene. CDR1 and CDR2 (germline): KGHSH, LQKENI. V shed 1 base and J shed 0 bases, with 8 bases lying between them. This CDR3 region has 15 residues. CDR3: CASSPQTESTDTQYF. The CDR3 bases are TGTGCCAGCTCACCACAAACAGAAAGCACAGATACGCAGTATTTT. The full variable domain, in which reference TRBV18 and TRBJ2-3 provide the parts outside the CDR3, is NAGVMQNPRHLVRRRGQEARLRCSPMKGHSHVYWYRQLPEEGLKFMVYLQKENIIDESGMPKERFSAEFPKEGPSILRIQQVVRGDSAAYFCASSPQTESTDTQYFGPGTRLTVL.

This clonotype turned up a few times. V gene TRBV29-1 combines with J gene TRBJ1-2; unclear D gene. Germline V CDR1 and CDR2: SQVTM, ANQGSEA. CDR3 length equals 11 residues. Deletions cut 4 bases from V and 6 bases from J, with 9 bases between. As DNA, the CDR3 is TGCAGCGTTGGAATTCAAAATGGCTACACCTTC. This codes for CSVGIQNGYTF.